The clone carrying this T cell receptor beta chain appeared a few times. These data are taken from a study of OX40 agonist ivuxolimab in advanced cancers. Study-wide context: Among those treated, three patients had partial responses, one with hepatocellular carcinoma and two with cutaneous melanoma.

Some clones are missing from TCRdb's copy, which holds only in-frame ones; the method was immunoSEQ multiplex PCR. Of roughly 63,000 clones detected, 85% to 90% appear once; the ten largest clones hold approximately 1.2%. Trimming took 5 bases from V and 11 from J, leaving 13 bases between them. The CDR3 is 13 amino acids. Looked up from germline, CDR1 is WNHNN and CDR2 is SYGVQD (reference sequence). Source: CD4+ or CD8+ T cells sorted from blood, taken in a trial of the OX40 agonist ivuxolimab. This TCR was sampled from an adult with an advanced solid tumor such as melanoma, head and neck, liver or kidney cancer. The V gene is TRBV10-1, the J gene TRBJ1-6; D unresolved. The CDR3 DNA sequence: TGCGCCAGCAGTCCAACAGCTGGGGCACCCCTCCACTTT. This sequence encodes CASSPTAGAPLHF.